What follows are 6 T cell receptor beta chains derived from one specimen sequenced in a study of OX40 agonist ivuxolimab in advanced cancers. Sequencing used immunoSEQ multiplex PCR; TCRdb keeps in-frame clones, though not all of them. The sample records approximately 84,000 clones, 75% to 95% being singletons. Sequencing was performed on CD4+ or CD8+ T cells sorted from blood, taken in a trial of the OX40 agonist ivuxolimab. These receptors came from an adult with an advanced solid tumor such as melanoma, head and neck, liver or kidney cancer.

The V and J genes are TRBV7-5 and TRBJ2-7. TRBV7-5 represents a pseudogene. This CDR3 has 14 residues. CDR3 sequence reads: CARSSPPGASEQYF. CDR3 in DNA: TGTGCCAGAAGCTCGCCACCGGGGGCTAGCGAGCAGTACTTC.

This clone has a single count. This chain connects TRBV27 to TRBJ2-7; no clear D gene. The CDR3 contains 13 residues. Germline-derived CDR1 and CDR2 are MNHEY and SMNVEV (reference sequence). The V end was cut by 9 bases, the J end by 9 bases, with 21 bases between. CDR3 amino acids: CASSRSQNTGQYF. The DNA for the CDR3 is TGTGCCAGTTCACGGAGTCAAAACACCGGGCAGTACTTC.

This rearrangement joins TRBV29-1 to TRBJ2-3; the D gene is possibly TRBD2 (6 bases). The CDR3 is 14 residues long. Per the germline V gene, CDR1 is SQVTM and CDR2 is ANQGSEA. The V end lost 7 bases, the J end lost 4 bases, and 18 bases lay between the germline ends. As DNA, the CDR3 is TGCAGCGGGGGGGATCCCCCTGGTGCAGATACGCAGTATTTT. The encoded protein is CSGGDPPGADTQYF.

This chain uses TRBV18 with TRBJ2-1, with 9 bases fitting TRBD2. The CDR3 loop spans 15 amino acids. In germline, CDR1 is KGHSH, CDR2 LQKENI. V trimming: 0 bases; J trimming: 7 bases; junction bases outside the gene matches: 4. This CDR3 is CASSPPLAGPNEQFF. CDR3 nucleotide sequence: TGTGCCAGCTCACCACCCCTAGCGGGACCGAATGAGCAGTTCTTC.

CDR3 sequence: CASSYAASTDTQYF. CDR3 DNA sequence: TGTGCCAGCAGCTACGCGGCTAGCACAGATACGCAGTATTTT. The rearrangement links TRBV11-3 to TRBJ2-3; D is undetermined. The CDR3 length is 14 residues. V lost 4 bases, J lost 0 bases, and 8 bases lay in between. Germline CDR1 is SGHNT and CDR2 is YENEEA.

The rearrangement links TRBV28 to TRBJ2-1; D gene ambiguous. Germline lookup yields CDR1 MDHEN and CDR2 SYDVKM. The CDR3 consists of 13 residues. V lost 2 bases and J 12 bases, leaving 14 bases between the germline ends. CDR3 nucleotides: TGTGCCAGCAGTTTAATTAATCCTCCGGGGCAGTTCTTC. Translation gives CASSLINPPGQFF.